Detailed here is one T cell receptor (beta chain). Its antigen is currently unknown. Using immunoSEQ multiplex PCR, the repertoire was profiled, and TCRdb retains in-frame clones only, with some absent. The table includes more than 25,000 clones, roughly 62% detected once. Antigen-specific CD4+ T cells expanded by the ViraFEST assay with viral peptide pools were then sequenced. At the end of 10 days of culture, CD4+ T cells were isolated. Each vaccine recipient was nucleocapsid antibody negative and had no prior SARS-CoV-2 infection. Wells containing two million PBMC each were cultured with approximately 10 IU/ml IL-2 and 8 to 10 ug/ml peptides. These data originate in a study of vaccination effects on CD4 cells after COVID-19. Study-wide background: Either the BNT162b2 or mRNA-1273 vaccine was given to participants in two doses.

CDR1 and CDR2 (germline): MGHDK, SYGVNS. The CDR3 has 16 residues. Trimming took 4 bases from V and 1 from J, leaving 13 bases between them. This sequence originates from a human donor who received a COVID-19 vaccine. The V and J genes are TRBV25-1 and TRBJ2-2; D gene ambiguous. This material consisted of CD4+ T cells from PBMCs cultured with HCoV-229E spike peptides, taken before COVID-19 vaccination. The CDR3 DNA is TGTGCCAGCAGTGCCCGGGTTGAGCGGAACACCGGGGAGCTGTTTTTT. Translating it yields CASSARVERNTGELFF.